This TCR beta chain was recorded in a study of blood T cells in healthy people across ages. Study-wide results and limits: Shifts in expanded clonotypes may have been confounded by donor CMV status, which was unknown. A roughly linear age-dependent decrease characterized TCR beta diversity per million T cells. TCR beta diversity tracked closely with naive T cell percentage.

Combining a sample-barcoded 5' primer with a J-beta primer mix, a second PCR ran for 7 to 11 cycles. The template-switch adaptor was a 5' adaptor with 12 random nucleotides. It tagged each cDNA molecule. TCRdb itself ran the 5' RACE reads through MiXCR, one entry per CDR3 protein. The repertoire holds roughly 1.7 million distinct CDR3 sequences, almost 35% seen once, with approximately 11% in the top ten. With 0 bases removed from V and 7 bases from J, the gap between germline ends came to 13 bases. The CDR3 sequence is 15 residues long. Germline V gene data show CDR1 as SGHDT and CDR2 as YYEEEE. Concerning this clonotype itself: Its antigen is currently unknown.

Sequencing used blood. The TCR comes from a woman aged 25 to 39 in good health. V is TRBV5-6 and J is TRBJ2-2; D is unresolved. CDR3 DNA: TGTGCCAGCAGCTTGGCCTGGACCGGTGGCGGGGAGCTGTTTTTT. This sequence encodes CASSLAWTGGGELFF.